This is a list of T cell receptor beta chains from one sample in a study of blood T cell repertoires in COVID-19. The protocol was immunoSEQ multiplex PCR, while the TCRdb copy is restricted to in-frame clones and leaves out a portion. The data contain over 150,000 clones, 75% to 90% of them singletons. What was sequenced was PBMCs or T cells enriched from blood (not recorded which). Receptor source: a woman aged 25 to 39 who had recovered from COVID-19. Both conserved end residues are part of each CDR3. Fields, in order: D gene, CDR3 length, V gene, J gene, clone size, CDR3 protein, CDR3 DNA. The D gene is left open where the match is weak. Rows may omit the clone size; those that give it use once, few, many or a size class.

D gene: NA
CDR3 length: 16
V gene: TRBV2
J gene: TRBJ2-3
clone size: NA
CDR3 protein: CASSEALPTSTDTQYF
CDR3 DNA: TGTGCCAGCAGTGAAGCGCTTCCAACTAGCACAGATACGCAGTATTTT

D gene: TRBD1
CDR3 length: 12
V gene: TRBV29-1
J gene: TRBJ2-7
clone size: NA
CDR3 protein: CSVGQGSYEQYF
CDR3 DNA: TGCAGCGTTGGACAGGGCTCCTACGAGCAGTACTTC

D gene: NA
CDR3 length: 12
V gene: TRBV5-1
J gene: TRBJ1-2
clone size: NA
CDR3 protein: CASSLTGFGYTF
CDR3 DNA: TGCGCCAGCAGCTTAACAGGGTTTGGCTACACCTTC

D gene: NA
CDR3 length: 12
V gene: TRBV12-3/TRBV12-4
J gene: TRBJ2-7
clone size: NA
CDR3 protein: CASSLDSTKQYF
CDR3 DNA: TGTGCCAGCAGCCTCGACAGTACGAAGCAGTACTTC

D gene: TRBD1
CDR3 length: 17
V gene: TRBV15
J gene: TRBJ1-5
clone size: NA
CDR3 protein: CATSRAPGGRGNQPQHF
CDR3 DNA: TGTGCCACCAGCAGAGCGCCAGGGGGCAGGGGCAATCAGCCCCAGCATTTT

D gene: TRBD2
CDR3 length: 15
V gene: TRBV4-3
J gene: TRBJ2-1
clone size: NA
CDR3 protein: CASSFQRGGNNEQFF
CDR3 DNA: TGCGCCAGCAGCTTTCAACGGGGGGGAAACAATGAGCAGTTCTTC

D gene: TRBD1
CDR3 length: 15
V gene: TRBV15
J gene: TRBJ1-2
clone size: NA
CDR3 protein: CATSGRQGWSYGYTF
CDR3 DNA: TGTGCCACCAGCGGTAGACAGGGGTGGTCCTATGGCTACACCTTC

D gene: NA
CDR3 length: 15
V gene: TRBV2
J gene: TRBJ1-1
clone size: NA
CDR3 protein: CASGRGRRVGTEAFF
CDR3 DNA: TGTGCCAGCGGGCGGGGGAGAAGGGTCGGCACTGAAGCTTTCTTT

D gene: NA
CDR3 length: 14
V gene: TRBV6-4
J gene: TRBJ1-1
clone size: NA
CDR3 protein: CASSDSGQGSEAFF
CDR3 DNA: TGTGCCAGCAGTGACTCGGGGCAGGGGTCTGAAGCTTTCTTT

D gene: NA
CDR3 length: 14
V gene: TRBV27
J gene: TRBJ2-3
clone size: NA
CDR3 protein: CASAGRVRTDTQYF
CDR3 DNA: TGTGCCAGCGCCGGGCGGGTCCGCACAGATACGCAGTATTTT

D gene: NA
CDR3 length: 16
V gene: TRBV14
J gene: TRBJ2-1
clone size: few
CDR3 protein: CASSQVSRSGYNEQFF
CDR3 DNA: TGTGCCAGCAGCCAAGTAAGTCGTAGCGGCTACAATGAGCAGTTCTTC

D gene: TRBD2
CDR3 length: 15
V gene: TRBV11-2
J gene: TRBJ2-1
clone size: NA
CDR3 protein: CASSWGGPLAGIQFF
CDR3 DNA: TGTGCCAGCAGCTGGGGGGGACCACTAGCGGGGATTCAGTTCTTC

D gene: TRBD1
CDR3 length: 15
V gene: TRBV30
J gene: TRBJ1-2
clone size: NA
CDR3 protein: CAWTPGQGAWYGYTF
CDR3 DNA: TGTGCCTGGACTCCGGGACAGGGGGCGTGGTATGGCTACACCTTC

D gene: TRBD1
CDR3 length: 15
V gene: TRBV4-1
J gene: TRBJ2-5
clone size: NA
CDR3 protein: CASSKSGTGRETQYF
CDR3 DNA: TGCGCCAGCAGCAAGTCCGGGACAGGGCGCGAGACCCAGTACTTC

D gene: TRBD1
CDR3 length: 14
V gene: TRBV2
J gene: TRBJ2-5
clone size: NA
CDR3 protein: CARTLGTGSETQYF
CDR3 DNA: TGTGCCAGAACCCTCGGGACAGGGAGCGAGACCCAGTACTTC

D gene: TRBD1
CDR3 length: 16
V gene: TRBV5-1
J gene: TRBJ1-3
clone size: few
CDR3 protein: CASSTGDSLSGNTIYF
CDR3 DNA: TGCGCCAGCAGCACGGGGGACAGTCTCTCTGGAAACACCATATATTTT

D gene: TRBD2
CDR3 length: 15
V gene: TRBV18
J gene: TRBJ2-1
clone size: NA
CDR3 protein: CASSQTSGVYNEQFF
CDR3 DNA: TGTGCCAGCTCCCAGACTAGCGGGGTGTACAATGAGCAGTTCTTC

D gene: TRBD1
CDR3 length: 18
V gene: TRBV5-1
J gene: TRBJ2-5
clone size: NA
CDR3 protein: CASSFLGQGNSRWRTQYF
CDR3 DNA: TGCGCCAGCAGCTTTTTGGGACAGGGGAATTCTAGGTGGAGAACCCAGTACTTC

D gene: TRBD2
CDR3 length: 14
V gene: TRBV7-9
J gene: TRBJ2-1
clone size: NA
CDR3 protein: CASSSSGQYNEQFF
CDR3 DNA: TGTGCCAGCAGCTCTAGCGGCCAATACAATGAGCAGTTCTTC

D gene: TRBD1
CDR3 length: 16
V gene: TRBV18
J gene: TRBJ1-1
clone size: NA
CDR3 protein: CASSPGTGYANTEAFF
CDR3 DNA: TGTGCCAGCTCCCCCGGGACAGGGTACGCGAACACTGAAGCTTTCTTT

D gene: NA
CDR3 length: 14
V gene: TRBV2
J gene: TRBJ2-3
clone size: once
CDR3 protein: CASKLVRESDTQYF
CDR3 DNA: TGTGCCAGCAAGCTAGTCAGAGAATCAGATACGCAGTATTTT

D gene: TRBD1
CDR3 length: 15
V gene: TRBV2
J gene: TRBJ2-2
clone size: many
CDR3 protein: CASSPGQGYTGELFF
CDR3 DNA: TGTGCCAGCAGTCCGGGACAGGGATACACCGGGGAGCTGTTTTTT

D gene: TRBD2
CDR3 length: 15
V gene: TRBV24-1
J gene: TRBJ2-2
clone size: once
CDR3 protein: CATRGLAGEAGELFF
CDR3 DNA: TGTGCCACCAGGGGGTTAGCGGGAGAGGCCGGGGAGCTGTTTTTT

D gene: TRBD1
CDR3 length: 15
V gene: TRBV6-4
J gene: TRBJ1-2
clone size: NA
CDR3 protein: CASSDGDRWFDGYTF
CDR3 DNA: TGTGCCAGCAGTGATGGGGACAGGTGGTTTGATGGCTACACCTTC

D gene: NA
CDR3 length: 15
V gene: TRBV6-5
J gene: TRBJ2-5
clone size: NA
CDR3 protein: CASSPDPGNQETQYF
CDR3 DNA: TGTGCCAGCAGTCCGGACCCCGGGAACCAAGAGACCCAGTACTTC

D gene: NA
CDR3 length: 14
V gene: TRBV19
J gene: TRBJ2-7
clone size: NA
CDR3 protein: CASSIDRNSYEQYF
CDR3 DNA: TGTGCCAGTAGTATAGACAGAAACTCCTACGAGCAGTACTTC

D gene: TRBD2
CDR3 length: 15
V gene: TRBV7-3
J gene: TRBJ2-3
clone size: NA
CDR3 protein: CASSTTSGNTDTQYF
CDR3 DNA: TGTGCCAGCAGCACTACTAGCGGAAACACAGATACGCAGTATTTT

D gene: TRBD1
CDR3 length: 15
V gene: TRBV5-1
J gene: TRBJ2-1
clone size: NA
CDR3 protein: CASSFGQGAYNEQFF
CDR3 DNA: TGCGCCAGCAGCTTTGGTCAGGGGGCGTACAATGAGCAGTTCTTC

D gene: TRBD2
CDR3 length: 14
V gene: TRBV5-1
J gene: TRBJ2-5
clone size: NA
CDR3 protein: CASSLFGEGETQYF
CDR3 DNA: TGCGCCAGCAGCTTGTTCGGGGAGGGGGAGACCCAGTACTTC

D gene: NA
CDR3 length: 16
V gene: TRBV13
J gene: TRBJ2-3
clone size: once
CDR3 protein: CASSPPFSASTDTQYF
CDR3 DNA: TGTGCCAGCAGCCCCCCCTTTAGCGCGAGCACAGATACGCAGTATTTT

D gene: NA
CDR3 length: 13
V gene: TRBV7-9
J gene: TRBJ2-3
clone size: NA
CDR3 protein: CASSQGPGDTQYF
CDR3 DNA: TGTGCCAGCAGCCAGGGGCCTGGGGATACGCAGTATTTT

D gene: NA
CDR3 length: 13
V gene: TRBV5-1
J gene: TRBJ2-3
clone size: NA
CDR3 protein: CASSPGAIDTQYF
CDR3 DNA: TGCGCCAGCAGCCCAGGGGCAATAGATACGCAGTATTTT

D gene: NA
CDR3 length: 14
V gene: TRBV7-9
J gene: TRBJ1-2
clone size: NA
CDR3 protein: CASSRGELDYGYTF
CDR3 DNA: TGTGCCAGCAGCCGCGGGGAACTCGACTATGGCTACACCTTC